The sequence of this TCR beta chain was determined in a study of T cell responses to AZD1222 COVID-19 vaccine. Study results and limitations: There were vaccine-associated CD4 TCRs across spike, dominant at 160-218 and 743-854.

Germline V gene lookup returns CDR1 SEHNR and CDR2 FQNEAQ (reference sequence). The CDR3 sequence is 15 residues long. Trimming stripped 5 bases from V and 3 bases from J, with 16 bases between. Note on this clone: Its antigen remains unidentified.

Data came from immunoSEQ multiplex PCR; TCRdb stores just in-frame clones and leaves some out. The sample contains under 170,000 clones, less than 95% of which appear only once. The receptor's source is an adult in good health. The chain recombines TRBV7-9 with TRBJ1-1, with D unresolved. Material: peripheral blood, obtained on day 0 of AZD1222 vaccination. The DNA for the CDR3 is TGTGCCAGCAGCGTCGTTCGTGGCCTGGACACTGAAGCTTTCTTT. This translates into CASSVVRGLDTEAFF.